These 24 T cell receptor beta chains were all obtained from the same sample, sequenced in a study of CD8+ T cells in alopecia areata. The treatment: oral pan-JAK inhibitor, 5-10 mg twice daily. Sequencing relied on a cDNA template that was reverse transcribed from extracted RNA. TCRdb's table, derived via immunoSEQ multiplex PCR, lists solely in-frame clones and lacks some. The sample carries approximately 170,000 clones, more than 55% recorded once. The specimen comprised CD4+ T cells sorted from blood, sampled at week 4, from a patient treated with tofacitinib. Every receptor here comes from a human donor with alopecia areata.

This chain links TRBV28 with TRBJ2-6; no definite D call. This CDR3 is 15 amino acids long. The germline V gene has CDR1 MDHEN and CDR2 SYDVKM. Trimming removed 4 bases at V and 0 bases at J, with 7 bases between. CDR3 nucleotides: TGTGCCAGCAGTTCGGACCTCTCTGGGGCCAACGTCCTGACTTTC. Amino acid sequence: CASSSDLSGANVLTF.

The rearrangement uses TRBV5-1 and TRBJ2-7; TRBD1 matches 8 bases. Germline CDR1 reads SGHRS; CDR2 reads YFSETQ. This CDR3 region has 15 residues. V trimming: 4 bases; J trimming: 4 bases; junction bases outside the gene matches: 10. Here the CDR3 reads CASSANGQGIYEQYF. CDR3 bases: TGCGCCAGCAGCGCCAACGGACAGGGAATTTACGAGCAGTACTTC.

The rearrangement uses TRBV6-4 and TRBJ1-2; D ambiguous. CDR1 is MRHNA and CDR2 is SNTAGT in the germline V gene. Trimming pared 7 bases from V and 8 bases from J, leaving 2 bases between. The CDR3 is made up of 8 amino acids. This CDR3 reads CASIGYTF. CDR3 DNA: TGTGCCAGCATAGGCTACACCTTC.

This clone was picked up one time. This sample includes further DNA sequences coding for the same CDR3. The gene calls are TRBV29-1 and TRBJ2-3, with D hard to call. Germline V gene lookup returns CDR1 SQVTM and CDR2 ANQGSEA. The CDR3 loop spans 9 amino acids. The V gene lost 6 bases and the J gene lost 6 bases, with 4 bases spanning the gap. In DNA form, the CDR3 reads TGCAGCGTAGGGGATACGCAGTATTTT. Translating gives CSVGDTQYF.

This chain connects TRBV5-1 to TRBJ1-4; no reliable D call. Germline assignment: CDR1 SGHRS and CDR2 YFSETQ. The V end lost 0 bases, the J end lost 5 bases, and 14 bases lay between the germline ends. This CDR3 region has 16 residues. CDR3 sequence (DNA): TGCGCCAGCAGCTTGGCCGGAGGAACACAAAATGAAAAACTGTTTTTT. This sequence encodes CASSLAGGTQNEKLFF.

The rearrangement uses TRBV29-1 and TRBJ2-6; D uncertain. This CDR3 is 15 amino acids long. Trimming took 7 bases from V and 2 from J, leaving 15 bases between them. CDR1 is SQVTM and CDR2 is ANQGSEA in the germline V gene. The CDR3 reads CSALGVSAGANVLTF. The CDR3, as DNA: TGCAGCGCCCTTGGGGTCTCGGCTGGGGCCAACGTCCTGACTTTC.

The chain uses TRBV2 and TRBJ1-5; D perhaps matches TRBD1 (5 bases). This CDR3 contains 12 residues. From germline, CDR1 is SNHLY and CDR2 FYNNEI. Trimming pared 6 bases from V and 8 bases from J, leaving 11 bases between. DNA for the CDR3: TGTGCCAGCAGGCGGGGCGTGGAGCCCCAGCATTTT. Translation: CASRRGVEPQHF. Full variable domain (rest looked up from reference TRBV2 and TRBJ1-5): EPEVTQTPSHQVTQMGQEVILRCVPISNHLYFYWYRQILGQKVEFLVSFYNNEISEKSEIFDDQFSVERPDGSNFTLKIRSTKLEDSAMYFCASRRGVEPQHFGDGTRLSIL.

V is TRBV7-2 and J is TRBJ2-3, with TRBD2 matching 12 bases. Germline assignment: CDR1 SGHTA and CDR2 FQGNSA. The CDR3 extends over 12 amino acids. V lost 5 bases and J lost 15; bases outside the gene matches: 6. This CDR3 reads CASSPGTSGYYF. In DNA, the CDR3 is TGTGCCAGCAGCCCAGGGACTAGCGGGTACTATTTT.

The J gene is TRBJ2-5, the V gene TRBV10-3, with D possibly being TRBD1 or TRBD2 (5 bases each). CDR1 and CDR2 from the germline V gene are ENHRY and SYGVKD. The CDR3 extends over 16 amino acids. Deletions cut 0 bases from V and 7 bases from J, with 18 bases between. The CDR3 here is CAISESFGTSRGTQYF. The CDR3 nucleotides read TGTGCCATCAGTGAGTCGTTCGGGACCTCCCGGGGGACCCAGTACTTC.

The chain links TRBV28 to TRBJ2-7; TRBD1 matches at 10 bases. From germline, CDR1 is MDHEN and CDR2 SYDVKM. The V segment lost 2 bases and the J segment 2 bases; nucleotides outside the gene matches: 3. This CDR3 has 15 residues. The CDR3 sequence is CASSLRDRGTYEQYF. The CDR3 nucleotides are TGTGCCAGCAGTTTAAGGGACAGGGGTACCTACGAGCAGTACTTC.

The table lists this clone with a few counts. The chain has TRBV5-4 and TRBJ2-3, with a tentative D call TRBD2 (5 bases). Trimming shortened V by 5 bases and J by 4 bases, and 14 bases separated the two germline ends. The CDR3 has 14 amino acids. Per germline, CDR1 SGHNT and CDR2 YYREEE (reference sequence). The CDR3: CASSVGSRADTQYF. CDR3 DNA: TGTGCCAGCAGTGTGGGTTCGAGGGCAGATACGCAGTATTTT.

This sequence joins TRBV19 and TRBJ2-7, with 14 bases fitting TRBD2. Germline lookup yields CDR1 LNHDA and CDR2 SQIVND (reference sequence). The CDR3 sequence is 17 residues long. The J segment lost 5 bases and the V segment lost 6 bases, leaving 12 bases of the junction unmatched. Here the CDR3 DNA reads TGTGCCAGTAGCCGACTAGCGGGAGGGCCTCTTTCAGACGAGCAGTACTTC. Protein: CASSRLAGGPLSDEQYF.

This chain joins TRBV5-1 and TRBJ2-7; D is perhaps TRBD1 (6 bases). CDR3 length equals 13 residues. Germline-derived CDR1 and CDR2 are SGHRS and YFSETQ. Trimming stripped 4 bases from V and 2 bases from J, with 10 bases between. The CDR3 region is CASSRGGPYEQYF. CDR3 nucleotides: TGCGCCAGCAGCAGAGGGGGTCCCTACGAGCAGTACTTC.

The chain links TRBV6-5 to TRBJ2-2, with a possible D match to TRBD2 (6 bases). The length of the CDR3 is 15 residues. V lost 4 bases, J lost 5 bases, and 14 bases lay in between. CDR1 is MNHEY, CDR2 SVGAGI, per germline. The CDR3 sequence: CASSWRGGETGELFF. CDR3 DNA: TGTGCCAGCAGTTGGCGGGGCGGGGAGACCGGGGAGCTGTTTTTT.

This clone was detected once. The J gene is TRBJ2-2, the V gene TRBV29-1, with D possibly matching TRBD1 (5 bases). Germline values: CDR1 SQVTM, CDR2 ANQGSEA. V was shortened by 2 bases and J by 6 bases, with 13 bases between the two germline ends. The CDR3 has 14 residues. The CDR3: CSVERGSSAGELFF. The CDR3 coding sequence is TGCAGCGTTGAAAGGGGTTCAAGCGCCGGGGAGCTGTTTTTT.

This sequence joins TRBV11-2 and TRBJ2-1; 7 bases map to TRBD1. Germline lookup yields CDR1 SGHAT and CDR2 FQNNGV. CDR3 length: 12 residues. Losses at the gene ends were 5 bases for V and 7 bases for J; bases not matched to a gene: 2. CDR3 sequence reads: CASSTRGNEQFF. CDR3 in DNA: TGTGCCAGCAGCACCAGGGGGAATGAGCAGTTCTTC. Variable domain in full (rest from reference TRBV11-2 and TRBJ2-1): EAGVAQSPRYKIIEKRQSVAFWCNPISGHATLYWYQQILGQGPKLLIQFQNNGVVDDSQLPKDRFSAERLKGVDSTLKIQPAKLEDSAVYLCASSTRGNEQFFGPGTRLTVL.

The rearrangement joins TRBV25-1 to TRBJ2-7; TRBD2 is a possible D gene (5 bases). This CDR3 contains 11 residues. Trimming pared 4 bases from V and 6 bases from J, leaving 7 bases between. Germline loops: CDR1 MGHDK, CDR2 SYGVNS. CDR3 DNA sequence: TGTGCCAGCAGTGGAGGGCGCGAGCAGTACTTC. It encodes CASSGGREQYF.

The chain uses TRBV4-1 and TRBJ1-4; 9 bases are shared with TRBD1. Germline CDR1 and CDR2: MGHRA and YSYEKL. The trim removed 0 bases at V and 7 bases at J, leaving 9 bases unmatched. The CDR3 runs 17 residues. CDR3 sequence: CASSQEETGGSGEKLFF. CDR3 nucleotides: TGCGCCAGCAGCCAAGAAGAGACAGGGGGAAGCGGTGAAAAACTGTTTTTT.

CDR3 sequence reads: CASSPIRGLGETQYF. CDR3 sequence (DNA): TGTGCCAGCTCACCTATCAGGGGGCTGGGAGAGACCCAGTACTTC. The rearrangement joins TRBV18 to TRBJ2-5; 8 bases align to TRBD1. CDR1 is KGHSH and CDR2 is LQKENI in the germline V gene. Losses at the gene ends were 3 bases for V and 4 bases for J; bases not matched to a gene: 7. The CDR3 extends over 15 amino acids.

The rearrangement links TRBV7-9 to TRBJ1-1; D remains ambiguous. CDR1 is SEHNR, CDR2 FQNEAQ, per germline (reference sequence). V lost 5 bases and J 1 base, leaving 5 bases between the germline ends. The CDR3 runs 12 residues. The CDR3 reads CASSPRNTEAFF. In nucleotides, the CDR3 is TGTGCCAGCAGCCCCCGGAACACTGAAGCTTTCTTT.

V is TRBV18 and J is TRBJ2-3; 14 bases match TRBD2. This CDR3 comprises 14 residues. Looked up from germline, CDR1 is KGHSH and CDR2 is LQKENI. V dropped 6 bases and J dropped 5; count of bases not matched to a gene: 1. The CDR3 loop reads CASSGLAGEDTQYF. Here the CDR3 DNA reads TGTGCCAGCTCGGGACTAGCGGGAGAAGATACGCAGTATTTT.

The chain joins TRBV4-1 to TRBJ2-5; D is uncertain. The CDR3 runs 13 residues. V dropped 1 base and J dropped 7 bases, with 10 bases sitting between them. Germline CDR1 MGHRA, CDR2 YSYEKL. The CDR3 protein is CASSQGPWGTQYF. CDR3 DNA sequence: TGCGCCAGCAGCCAAGGGCCCTGGGGGACCCAGTACTTC.

The chain joins TRBV5-1 to TRBJ2-6; 8 positions agree with TRBD1. J was trimmed by 13 bases and V by 4 bases; bases with no gene match: 7. Looked up from germline, CDR1 is SGHRS and CDR2 is YFSETQ. The CDR3 has 13 residues. The CDR3 loop is CASSVTGVGVLTF. CDR3 DNA sequence: TGCGCCAGCAGCGTGACAGGGGTGGGAGTCCTGACTTTC.

The sample holds a few counts of this clone. The chain couples TRBV29-1 to TRBJ1-5; D gene unclear. The CDR3 covers 13 residues. Trimming cost V 4 bases and J 6 bases, with 13 bases left between them. CDR1 and CDR2 from the germline V gene are SQVTM and ANQGSEA. CDR3 bases: TGCAGCGTTGGGGAAGCGGCGGGTCAGCCCCAGCATTTT. This translates into CSVGEAAGQPQHF.